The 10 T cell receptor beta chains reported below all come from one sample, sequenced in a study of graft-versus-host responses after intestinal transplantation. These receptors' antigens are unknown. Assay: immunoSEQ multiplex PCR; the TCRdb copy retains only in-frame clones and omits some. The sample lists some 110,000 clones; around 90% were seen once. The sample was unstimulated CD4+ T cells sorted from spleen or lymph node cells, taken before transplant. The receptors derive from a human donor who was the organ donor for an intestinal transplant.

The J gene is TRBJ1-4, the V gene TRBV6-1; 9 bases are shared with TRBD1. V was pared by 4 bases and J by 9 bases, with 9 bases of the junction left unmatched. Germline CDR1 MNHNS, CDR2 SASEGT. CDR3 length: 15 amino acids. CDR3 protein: CASSGRPGTGKKLFF. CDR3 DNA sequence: TGTGCCAGCAGTGGTCGTCCCGGGACAGGGAAAAAACTGTTTTTT.

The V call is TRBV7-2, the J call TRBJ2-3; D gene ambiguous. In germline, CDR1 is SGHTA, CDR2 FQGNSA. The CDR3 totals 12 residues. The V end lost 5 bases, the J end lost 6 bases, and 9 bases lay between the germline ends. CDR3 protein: CASSPTSDTQYF. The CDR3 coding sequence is TGTGCCAGCAGCCCTACCTCGGATACGCAGTATTTT.

The CDR3 loop is CASSYGSNYGYTF. The CDR3 region has the DNA TGTGCCAGCAGCTATGGGAGCAACTATGGCTACACCTTC. The chain employs TRBV11-2 and TRBJ1-2; D is unresolved. This CDR3 has 13 amino acids. Germline V CDR1 and CDR2: SGHAT, FQNNGV. V was trimmed by 4 bases and J by 2 bases, leaving 8 bases between them.

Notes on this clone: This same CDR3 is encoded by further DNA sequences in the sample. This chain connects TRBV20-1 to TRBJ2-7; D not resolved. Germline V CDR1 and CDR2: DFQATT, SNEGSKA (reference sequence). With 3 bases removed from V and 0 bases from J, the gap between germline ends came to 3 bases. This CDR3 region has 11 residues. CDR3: CSASSSYEQYF. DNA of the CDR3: TGCAGTGCTAGTTCCTCCTACGAGCAGTACTTC.

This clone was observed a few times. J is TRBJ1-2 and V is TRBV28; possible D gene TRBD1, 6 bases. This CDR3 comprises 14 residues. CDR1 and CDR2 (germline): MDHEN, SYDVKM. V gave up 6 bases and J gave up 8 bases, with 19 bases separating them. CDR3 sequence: CASSRRDTALGYTF. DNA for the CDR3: TGTGCCAGCAGCCGAAGGGACACCGCCTTAGGCTACACCTTC.

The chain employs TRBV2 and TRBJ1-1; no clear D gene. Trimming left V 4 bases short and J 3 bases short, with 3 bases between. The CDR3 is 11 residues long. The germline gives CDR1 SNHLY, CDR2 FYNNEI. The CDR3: CASSGYTEAFF. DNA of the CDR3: TGTGCCAGCAGTGGGTACACTGAAGCTTTCTTT.

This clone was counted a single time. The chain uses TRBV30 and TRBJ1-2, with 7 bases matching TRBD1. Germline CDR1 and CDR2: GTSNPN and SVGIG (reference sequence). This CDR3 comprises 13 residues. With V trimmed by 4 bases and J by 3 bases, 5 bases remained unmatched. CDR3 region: CAWTADRHYGYTF. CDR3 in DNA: TGTGCCTGGACCGCGGACAGGCACTATGGCTACACCTTC.

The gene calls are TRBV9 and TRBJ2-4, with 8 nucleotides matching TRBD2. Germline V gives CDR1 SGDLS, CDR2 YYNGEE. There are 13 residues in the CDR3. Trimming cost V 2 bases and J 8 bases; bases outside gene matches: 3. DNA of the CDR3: TGTGCCAGCAGCGTCCGGGAGGGCGACATTCAGTACTTC. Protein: CASSVREGDIQYF.

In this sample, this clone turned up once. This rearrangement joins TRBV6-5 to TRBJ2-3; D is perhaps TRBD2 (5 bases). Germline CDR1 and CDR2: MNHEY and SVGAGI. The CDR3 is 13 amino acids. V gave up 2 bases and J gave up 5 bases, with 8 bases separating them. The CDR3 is CASSYTRGDTQYF. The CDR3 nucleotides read TGTGCCAGCAGTTACACTAGAGGAGATACGCAGTATTTT.

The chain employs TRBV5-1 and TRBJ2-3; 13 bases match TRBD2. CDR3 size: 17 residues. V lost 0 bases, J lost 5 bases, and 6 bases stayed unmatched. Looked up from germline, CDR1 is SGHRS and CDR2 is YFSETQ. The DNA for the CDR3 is TGCGCCAGCAGCTTGGTACTAGCGGGAGGGCCAGGAGATACGCAGTATTTT. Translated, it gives CASSLVLAGGPGDTQYF.